The 22 T cell receptor beta chains below all came from one sample that was sequenced in a study of early stage breast cancer tumors. Assay: immunoSEQ multiplex PCR; the TCRdb copy retains only in-frame clones and omits some. The sample lists 45,000 to 65,000 clones, roughly 78% seen once, with roughly 3.5% in the top ten. Source material: blood. All receptors derive from a person in their 40s with breast cancer.

This rearrangement joins TRBV7-9 to TRBJ1-3; no firm D call. Trimming left V 3 bases short and J 2 bases short, with 17 bases between. The CDR3 is made up of 17 amino acids. CDR1 SEHNR and CDR2 FQNEAQ come from the germline V gene (reference sequence). DNA for the CDR3: TGTGCCAGCAGCTTCGGTGGGGTCCAGGCCACTGGAAACACCATATATTTT. It is translated as CASSFGGVQATGNTIYF.

The chain is built from TRBV5-4 and TRBJ2-1, with a weak D call TRBD2 (5 bases). CDR1 is SGHNT and CDR2 is YYREEE in the germline V gene (reference sequence). The CDR3 has 13 amino acids. The germline V and J ends were trimmed by 3 bases and 6 bases, with 10 bases remaining between them. For the CDR3, the DNA is TGTGCCAGCAGCTCATGGGCGGGCAATGAGCAGTTCTTC. Amino acid sequence: CASSSWAGNEQFF. Full variable domain (outside the CDR3, taken from reference TRBV5-4 and TRBJ2-1): ETGVTQSPTHLIKTRGQQVTLRCSSQSGHNTVSWYQQALGQGPQFIFQYYREEENGRGNFPPRFSGLQFPNYSSELNVNALELDDSALYLCASSSWAGNEQFFGPGTRLTVL.

The chain carries TRBV11-2 and TRBJ2-3, with unresolved D. The CDR3 extends over 13 amino acids. The ends were cut back, 5 bases at V and 1 base at J, with 7 bases in the middle. CDR1 is SGHAT and CDR2 is FQNNGV in the germline V gene. In DNA, the CDR3 is TGTGCCAGCAGCATCCTAGGCACAGATACGCAGTATTTT. It encodes CASSILGTDTQYF.

The chain joins TRBV19 to TRBJ1-4; 8 bases fit TRBD1. The CDR3 consists of 13 residues. The V gene end was trimmed by 10 bases and the J gene end by 8 bases; junction bases not matched to a gene: 9. Germline CDR1 reads LNHDA; CDR2 reads SQIVND (reference sequence). Written as DNA, the CDR3 is TGTGCCACTGGACAGGGAGGCCGCGAAAAACTGTTTTTT. Its translation is CATGQGGREKLFF.

DNA of the CDR3: TGTGCCAGCCGTCCTTTGGGGACAGGGAGATTTAATAGCAATCAGCCCCAGCATTTT. This sequence encodes CASRPLGTGRFNSNQPQHF. The V gene is TRBV27, the J gene TRBJ1-5, with TRBD1 matching 9 bases. V lost 8 bases, J lost 0 bases, and 17 bases stayed unmatched. Germline V gene sequence: CDR1 MNHEY, CDR2 SMNVEV (reference sequence). The CDR3 sequence is 19 residues long.

CDR3 protein: CASSIATKGGNQPQHF. The CDR3, as DNA: TGTGCCAGTAGTATAGCGACGAAGGGGGGCAATCAGCCCCAGCATTTT. This sequence joins TRBV19 and TRBJ1-5; possibly TRBD1 for D (6 bases). V gave up 1 base and J gave up 2 bases, with 12 bases separating them. The CDR3 covers 16 residues. Germline CDR1 is LNHDA and CDR2 is SQIVND (reference sequence).

The chain has TRBV5-8 and TRBJ2-1; unclear D gene. Trimming cost V 2 bases and J 8 bases, with 5 bases left between them. CDR3 length: 11 amino acids. Germline V gene sequence: CDR1 SGHTS, CDR2 YDEGEE. The CDR3 sequence is CASSLAYEQFF. For the CDR3, the DNA is TGTGCCAGCAGCTTAGCTTATGAGCAGTTCTTC.

This chain uses TRBV28 with TRBJ2-5; the D gene is possibly TRBD2 (6 bases). V lost 10 bases to trimming and J lost 4 bases, with 16 bases between them. The CDR3 loop spans 13 amino acids. Per the germline V gene, CDR1 is MDHEN and CDR2 is SYDVKM. Here the CDR3 DNA reads TGTGCCATCAGACTAGGGAATACAGAGACCCAGTACTTC. This sequence encodes CAIRLGNTETQYF.

The genes are TRBV19 and TRBJ2-7; a weak D match, TRBD1 (7 bases). Trimming shortened V by 3 bases and J by 5 bases, and 17 bases separated the two germline ends. The CDR3 consists of 15 residues. CDR1 is LNHDA, CDR2 SQIVND, per germline (reference sequence). The CDR3 loop reads CASSINAGQWNEQYF. In DNA, the CDR3 is TGTGCCAGTAGTATTAACGCGGGACAGTGGAACGAGCAGTACTTC.

This rearrangement joins TRBV30 to TRBJ2-7, with 9 bases identical to TRBD1. V was pared by 5 bases and J by 1 base, with 6 bases of the junction left unmatched. The germline V gene has CDR1 GTSNPN and CDR2 SVGIG (reference sequence). This CDR3 comprises 14 residues. CDR3 amino acids: CAWGTGTGSYEQYF. The CDR3 nucleotides are TGTGCCTGGGGTACCGGGACAGGGTCCTACGAGCAGTACTTC.

The chain combines TRBV6-1 with TRBJ2-1, with 10 bases fitting TRBD2. The V segment lost 6 bases and the J segment 2 bases; nucleotides outside the gene matches: 1. This CDR3 is built from 14 residues. CDR1 and CDR2 from the germline V gene are MNHNS and SASEGT. The CDR3, as DNA: TGTGCCAGCAGCACTAGCGGGGCCTACAATGAGCAGTTCTTC. Translated: CASSTSGAYNEQFF.

The chain uses TRBV5-6 and TRBJ2-7; 9 nucleotides match TRBD2. The J segment lost 6 bases and the V segment lost 1 base, leaving 11 bases of the junction unmatched. Germline CDR1 is SGHDT and CDR2 is YYEEEE. CDR3 size: 16 residues. The CDR3: CASSLSASGVLSEQYF. CDR3 in DNA: TGTGCCAGCAGCTTGTCTGCTAGCGGGGTGCTAAGCGAGCAGTACTTC.

CDR3 in amino acids: CASSQGEMNTEAFF. The CDR3, as DNA: TGTGCCAGCAGCCAGGGGGAGATGAACACTGAAGCTTTCTTT. This rearrangement joins TRBV7-9 to TRBJ1-1, with TRBD1 matching 7 bases. Germline V lookup: CDR1 SEHNR, CDR2 FQNEAQ (reference sequence). The CDR3 has 14 residues. The ends lost 5 bases at V and 0 bases at J; junction bases unmatched: 3.

This clone was counted a few times. This chain links TRBV6-1 with TRBJ2-7; 7 bases match TRBD1. Germline-derived CDR1 and CDR2 are MNHNS and SASEGT. There are 12 residues in the CDR3. Losses at the gene ends were 7 bases for V and 10 bases for J; bases not matched to a gene: 10. The DNA of the CDR3 is TGTGCCAGCATCCGGGACAGCTCTTTACAGTACTTC. Translating it yields CASIRDSSLQYF.

The V and J genes are TRBV30 and TRBJ1-6; 8 nucleotides align to TRBD1. Germline lookup yields CDR1 GTSNPN and CDR2 SVGIG (reference sequence). The CDR3 has 14 residues. V was pared by 2 bases and J by 6 bases, with 3 bases of the junction left unmatched. The CDR3 here is CAWSRGQGNSPLHF. The CDR3 bases are TGTGCCTGGAGTAGAGGACAGGGTAATTCACCCCTCCACTTT.

This sequence joins TRBV6-1 and TRBJ2-5; TRBD1 might be the D (6 bases). V was cut by 4 bases and J by 2 bases, with 11 bases left in between. The CDR3 is 14 residues long. In germline, CDR1 is MNHNS, CDR2 SASEGT. CDR3 in amino acids: CASSGRTAQETQYF. As DNA, the CDR3 is TGTGCCAGCAGTGGACGGACAGCTCAAGAGACCCAGTACTTC.

This rearrangement joins TRBV5-1 to TRBJ2-5; 11 bases are a match to TRBD1. The V segment lost 2 bases and the J segment 1 base; nucleotides outside the gene matches: 1. Looked up from germline, CDR1 is SGHRS and CDR2 is YFSETQ. This CDR3 comprises 15 residues. DNA for the CDR3: TGCGCCAGCAGCTTCGGGACAGGGGGCCAAGAGACCCAGTACTTC. Protein: CASSFGTGGQETQYF.

The gene calls are TRBV23-1 and TRBJ2-5; D is possibly TRBD1 (6 bases). TRBV23-1 is filed as an ORF, its function uncertain. This CDR3 spans 14 amino acids. The V and J ends lost 6 bases and 1 base respectively, with 12 bases between them. This CDR3 reads CASRTGSVQETQYF. CDR3 nucleotide sequence: TGCGCCAGCAGAACAGGGTCGGTCCAAGAGACCCAGTACTTC.

The chain uses TRBV6-1 and TRBJ2-5; D gene ambiguous. Between the trimmed V and J ends, which lost 0 bases and 0 bases, there was a span of 5 bases. From germline, CDR1 is MNHNS and CDR2 SASEGT. This CDR3 region has 14 residues. Written as DNA, the CDR3 is TGTGCCAGCAGTGAAGCAAGGTACCAAGAGACCCAGTACTTC. Residues: CASSEARYQETQYF.

V usage is TRBV6-1 and J usage is TRBJ2-7; TRBD2 matches at 11 bases. Per germline, CDR1 MNHNS and CDR2 SASEGT. J lost 3 bases, V lost 7 bases, and 5 bases had no gene match. The CDR3 is 14 amino acids. The CDR3 sequence is CASKRTSGHYEQYF. CDR3 sequence (DNA): TGTGCCAGCAAGCGGACTAGCGGGCACTACGAGCAGTACTTC.

The chain joins TRBV5-1 to TRBJ2-3, with 7 bases lining up with TRBD2. With V trimmed by 2 bases and J by 14 bases, 14 bases remained unmatched. Looked up from germline, CDR1 is SGHRS and CDR2 is YFSETQ. The CDR3 extends over 14 amino acids. The CDR3 sequence is CASSLTVTSTSPYF. The CDR3 bases are TGCGCCAGCAGCTTAACCGTGACTAGCACCAGCCCGTATTTT. Variable domain in full (rest from reference TRBV5-1 and TRBJ2-3): KAGVTQTPRYLIKTRGQQVTLSCSPISGHRSVSWYQQTPGQGLQFLFEYFSETQRNKGNFPGRFSGRQFSNSRSEMNVSTLELGDSALYLCASSLTVTSTSPYFGPGTRLTVL.

The chain links TRBV6-1 to TRBJ1-5, with D possibly matching TRBD1 (5 bases). There are 16 residues in the CDR3. Germline V gene sequence: CDR1 MNHNS, CDR2 SASEGT. V was cut by 1 base and J by 7 bases, with 17 bases left in between. The DNA of the CDR3 is TGTGCCAGCAGTGAAGAACCTGGGGCCCTTGGGCAGCCCCAGCATTTT. This codes for CASSEEPGALGQPQHF.